Following are 8 T cell receptor beta chains from one sample sequenced in a study of spatial heterogeneity in lung cancer. Study-level points and caveats: Mutation counts in tumors were tracked by counts of expanded intratumoral alpha and beta TCRs.

TCRdb analysed the 5' RACE reads with MiXCR anew, one entry per CDR3 protein. The sample lists roughly 17,000 distinct CDR3 sequences, about 6.7% occurring once. These receptors lack a known antigen. Time point: sample taken at primary tumor resection. This specimen consisted of lung tumor tissue, obtained at surgery. These receptor sequences come from a female donor with early-stage non-small cell lung cancer.

Many counts were recorded for this clonotype. Since it is a stray read in a library aimed at alpha chains, this beta chain has a size that is not meaningful. The chain carries TRBV11-2 and TRBJ1-1, with 7 bases matching TRBD1. There are 15 residues in the CDR3. CDR1 is SGHAT and CDR2 is FQNNGV in the germline V gene. The V gene end was trimmed by 2 bases and the J gene end by 13 bases; junction bases not matched to a gene: 16. The CDR3 protein is CASSLIGGQGEKIFF. The CDR3 DNA reads as TGTGCCAGCAGCTTAATAGGAGGGCAGGGGGAAAAAATTTTCTTT.

This clonotype was observed many times. For a library built for alpha chains, this beta chain is a stray read; little rests on its size. The J gene is TRBJ2-5, the V gene TRBV7-2; D not certain. CDR1 and CDR2 from the germline V gene are SGHTA and FQGNSA. The ends were cut back, 2 bases at V and 5 bases at J, with 9 bases in the middle. The CDR3 has 13 amino acids. The DNA of the CDR3 is TGTGCCAGCAGCTTATCCCGGATCGAGACCCAGTACTTC. Its translation: CASSLSRIETQYF.

This clonotype was recorded at least ten times. This beta chain is a stray sequence in a library constructed for alpha chains; its clone size is not meaningful. This chain joins TRBV2 and TRBJ1-1; D gene unclear. From germline, CDR1 is SNHLY and CDR2 FYNNEI. Trimming stripped 3 bases from V and 5 bases from J, with 13 bases between. The CDR3 is made up of 14 amino acids. CDR3 DNA: TGTGCCAGCAGTGACGGCCCGGGGTCAACTGAAGCTTTCTTT. This encodes CASSDGPGSTEAFF.

This clonotype was seen many times. This beta chain is a stray sequence in a library constructed for alpha chains; its clone size is not meaningful. The chain is built from TRBV7-9 and TRBJ1-5; 7 bases are shared with TRBD1. CDR1 is SEHNR and CDR2 is FQNEAQ in the germline V gene (reference sequence). The CDR3 is 14 amino acids. J lost 7 bases, V lost 5 bases, and 8 bases had no gene match. The CDR3 sequence is CASSIQGRGQPQHF. The CDR3 DNA reads as TGTGCCAGCAGCATACAGGGGAGAGGGCAGCCCCAGCATTTT.

This clonotype appeared many times. This beta chain is off target for a library built for alpha chains, so its abundance means little. V is TRBV5-1 and J is TRBJ2-5, with 7 bases matching TRBD2. The length of the CDR3 is 16 residues. Germline CDR1 and CDR2: SGHRS and YFSETQ. The ends lost 4 bases at V and 5 bases at J; junction bases unmatched: 14. The CDR3 loop reads CASSPARGVPGETQYF. In nucleotides, the CDR3 is TGCGCCAGCAGCCCCGCCCGGGGGGTTCCCGGGGAGACCCAGTACTTC.

A note on this clonotype: Being off target in a library aimed at alpha chains, this beta chain has a size of little meaning. V usage is TRBV20-1 and J usage is TRBJ2-2; TRBD1 agrees at 7 bases. CDR3 size: 14 residues. Trimming removed 6 bases from V and 5 bases from J; junction bases left unmatched: 9. CDR1 and CDR2 (germline): DFQATT, SNEGSKA (reference sequence). The CDR3 DNA sequence: TGCAGTGCATTTCAAGGGGGCACGACCGGGGAGCTGTTTTTT. Amino acid sequence: CSAFQGGTTGELFF.

This clonotype came up many times. The size of this beta chain means little, since it is a stray read in a library made for alpha chains. The chain has TRBV6-6 and TRBJ1-4; weak D call: TRBD1 (6 bases). CDR1 is MNHNY and CDR2 is SVGAGI in the germline V gene (reference sequence). V was pared by 8 bases and J by 8 bases, with 18 bases between. The CDR3 consists of 14 residues. The CDR3 DNA sequence: TGTGCCAGCGTACTTCTCGGGGGCAAGGAAAAACTGTTTTTT. Translation gives CASVLLGGKEKLFF.

The table lists this clonotype with many counts. With the library built for alpha chains, this beta chain is off target and its frequency is not meaningful. The rearrangement uses TRBV5-6 and TRBJ1-2; 12 nucleotides align to TRBD1. With V trimmed by 4 bases and J by 3 bases, 7 bases remained unmatched. This CDR3 has 16 amino acids. Germline CDR1 is SGHDT and CDR2 is YYEEEE. The CDR3: CASSIPGTGGHYGYTF. The CDR3, as DNA: TGTGCCAGCAGCATACCCGGGACAGGGGGCCACTATGGCTACACCTTC.